Listed below are T cell receptor beta chains from one sample, sequenced in a study of OX40 agonist ivuxolimab in advanced cancers. Only in-frame clones appear in the TCRdb table, and some are missing; sequencing was by immunoSEQ multiplex PCR. The sample consists of about 130,000 clones, roughly 91% of them appearing once. The material was CD4+ or CD8+ T cells sorted from blood, obtained in a trial of the OX40 agonist ivuxolimab. The receptors come from an adult with an advanced solid tumor such as melanoma, head and neck, liver or kidney cancer. The CDR3 runs from the conserved cysteine through the conserved F or W. Fields, in order: CDR3 DNA, CDR3 protein, J gene, V gene, D gene, clone size. A D gene is named only where the DNA matches it firmly. Clone size appears in some rows only: once, few, many, or a class for an expanded clone.

CDR3nt: TGTGCCAGCAGTTTATTGTCAGGGGGGTCGAAGGGCTACACCTTC
CDR3aa: CASSLLSGGSKGYTF
j_gene: TRBJ1-2
v_gene: TRBV27
d_gene: TRBD1
abundance: NA

CDR3nt: TGTGCCAGCAGTGGGCAGGCCGAGGACACTGAAGCTTTCTTT
CDR3aa: CASSGQAEDTEAFF
j_gene: TRBJ1-1
v_gene: TRBV9
d_gene: NA
abundance: NA

CDR3nt: TGCGCCAGCAGCTTGGTGGTCGGGACGTCGGACCTTCGGGGCAATGAGCAGTTCTTC
CDR3aa: CASSLVVGTSDLRGNEQFF
j_gene: TRBJ2-1
v_gene: TRBV5-1
d_gene: NA
abundance: NA

CDR3nt: TGTGCCAGCAGCGAGGGTATGGGGGACAGGGGGTATCTCGGTGAGCAGTTCTTC
CDR3aa: CASSEGMGDRGYLGEQFF
j_gene: TRBJ2-1
v_gene: TRBV9
d_gene: TRBD1
abundance: NA

CDR3nt: TGCGCCAGCAGCTTGGGACAGGGGGCGAACACCGGGGAGCTGTTTTTT
CDR3aa: CASSLGQGANTGELFF
j_gene: TRBJ2-2
v_gene: TRBV5-1
d_gene: TRBD1
abundance: NA

CDR3nt: TGTGCCAGCAGCCTCTCTTTCTACGAGCAGTACTTC
CDR3aa: CASSLSFYEQYF
j_gene: TRBJ2-7
v_gene: TRBV5-5
d_gene: NA
abundance: NA

CDR3nt: TGTGCCAGTAGTAAACAACTCGGACTAGCGGCCTTGTACGAGCAGTACTTC
CDR3aa: CASSKQLGLAALYEQYF
j_gene: TRBJ2-7
v_gene: TRBV19
d_gene: TRBD2
abundance: once

CDR3nt: TGCGCCAGCAGCCAAGGGTTGTCGGGAGGGCCGGGCACCGGGGAGCTGTTTTTT
CDR3aa: CASSQGLSGGPGTGELFF
j_gene: TRBJ2-2
v_gene: TRBV4-1
d_gene: TRBD2
abundance: NA

CDR3nt: TGTGCCAGTAGTAGGGGGGTCCCAGGGGCCAACGTCCTGACTTTC
CDR3aa: CASSRGVPGANVLTF
j_gene: TRBJ2-6
v_gene: TRBV19
d_gene: NA
abundance: NA

CDR3nt: TGTGCCAGCAGAGGACAGGGGCGGGGGGAAAAACTGTTTTTT
CDR3aa: CASRGQGRGEKLFF
j_gene: TRBJ1-4
v_gene: TRBV6-6
d_gene: TRBD1
abundance: NA